This is a list of T cell receptor beta chains from one sample in a study of post-analysis software for immune sequencing data. TCRdb reprocessed the PCR reads via MiXCR and lists one record per CDR3 protein. The sample shows 650,000 to 850,000 distinct CDR3 sequences, just over 45% of them seen only once. Sequencing was performed on blood. These receptors were taken from a girl between 10 and 17 years old with multiple sclerosis. Each CDR3 is given with its conserved first and last residue. A D gene is named only where the DNA matches it firmly. Clone size appears in some rows only: once, few, many, or a class for an expanded clone.

j_call | clone_size | v_call | d_call | cdr3_nt | cdr3_aa
TRBJ1-1 | . | TRBV6-5 | . | TGTGCCAGCAGTTACCCAGGTTACACTGAAGCTTTCTTT | CASSYPGYTEAFF
TRBJ2-2 | . | TRBV3-1 | . | TGTGCCAGCAGCCAAGGGTACCCGAACACCGGGGAGCTGTTTTTT | CASSQGYPNTGELFF
TRBJ2-7 | . | TRBV10-3 | . | TGTGCCATCAGTGAGTCTTCCTACGAGCAGTACTTC | CAISESSYEQYF
TRBJ2-1 | once | TRBV29-1 | TRBD2 | TGCAGCGTTGACCAACTAGCGAACAATGAGCAGTTCTTC | CSVDQLANNEQFF
TRBJ2-1 | . | TRBV6-2/TRBV6-3 | TRBD2 | TGTGCCAGCAGGCCCCTAGCGGGAGGGCCGAGCTCCTACAATGAGCAGTTCTTC | CASRPLAGGPSSYNEQFF
TRBJ2-5 | . | TRBV12-3/TRBV12-4 | TRBD1 | TGTGCCAGCAGTCCGGAGGGACAGGGGGATGAGACCCAGTACTTC | CASSPEGQGDETQYF
TRBJ2-5 | few | TRBV20-1 | . | TGCAGTGCTAGACTGGAGGGTGGGAAGACCCAGTACTTC | CSARLEGGKTQYF
TRBJ2-7 | . | TRBV21-1 | . | TGTGCCAGCAGCAAACCCCCCCTCGGGAGGGCCTCCTACAATGAGCAGTACTTC | CASSKPPLGRASYNEQYF
TRBJ2-1 | . | TRBV7-9 | TRBD2 | TGTGCCAGCAGCCTTAGCGGGAGGAACAATGAGCAGTTCTTC | CASSLSGRNNEQFF
TRBJ2-3 | once | TRBV20-1 | TRBD1 | TGCAGTGCTCCCCGGGACAGGGGAGGGACAGATACGCAGTATTTT | CSAPRDRGGTDTQYF
TRBJ2-3 | few | TRBV6-6 | TRBD1 | TGTGCCAGCAGTCCGACAGGGGGGATTAGCACAGATACGCAGTATTTT | CASSPTGGISTDTQYF
TRBJ2-5 | . | TRBV12-3/TRBV12-4 | TRBD1 | TGTGCCAGCGGGACAGGGGAGGAAGAGACCCAGTACTTC | CASGTGEEETQYF
TRBJ2-5 | . | TRBV20-1 | . | TGCAGTGCTAGATATTTAAGGGGGTCGGTCGGGACCCAGTACTTC | CSARYLRGSVGTQYF
TRBJ1-2 | once | TRBV28 | TRBD1 | TGTGCCAGCGCCCTGGGGACAGGCCGTAACTATGGCTACACCTTC | CASALGTGRNYGYTF
TRBJ1-2 | . | TRBV5-1 | TRBD1 | TGCGCCAGCAGGGTAGAGGGACAGGGTATTGGCTACACCTTC | CASRVEGQGIGYTF
TRBJ2-3 | . | TRBV9 | . | TGTGCCAGCAGCGGAGCGACAGGAGATACGCAGTATTTT | CASSGATGDTQYF
TRBJ1-2 | . | TRBV12-3/TRBV12-4 | . | TGTGCCAGCAGTCTCCTCGGAGATGGCTACACCTTC | CASSLLGDGYTF
TRBJ2-3 | . | TRBV24-1 | . | TGTGCCACCAGTGATCCACGGGAGCGGCTTATCACAGATACGCAGTATTTT | CATSDPRERLITDTQYF
TRBJ1-1 | . | TRBV7-3 | . | TGTGCCAGCAGCTTCGGGGGTTGGACTGAAGCTTTCTTT | CASSFGGWTEAFF
TRBJ2-1 | . | TRBV9 | TRBD2 | TGTGCCAGCAGCCCGGGGGGAGCGTCCTACAATGAGCAGTTCTTC | CASSPGGASYNEQFF